This T cell receptor beta chain was recorded in a study of blood T cell repertoires in COVID-19. The CDR3 length is 17 residues. J gave up 4 bases and V 2 bases, and 8 bases lay outside the gene matches. The germline V gene encodes CDR1 SGHDT and CDR2 YYEEEE. Authors' analysis steps: Amplification of reference gene primers provided the estimated nucleated cell counts. The method was immunoSEQ multiplex PCR; TCRdb's version includes in-frame clones alone and lacks a portion of them. V, J and clone size reflect that table, while D and trimming were determined from the DNA. The sample lists around 620,000 clones; about nine tenths were seen once.

The source of this sequence is a woman between 18 and 29 years old with acute or convalescent COVID-19. The genes are TRBV5-6 and TRBJ2-5; 13 bases are a match to TRBD2. The sequencing input was peripheral blood. CDR3 DNA: TGTGCCAGCAGCTTTAAAGGGGGACTAGCGGGGAGAGAGACCCAGTACTTC. Its translation: CASSFKGGLAGRETQYF.